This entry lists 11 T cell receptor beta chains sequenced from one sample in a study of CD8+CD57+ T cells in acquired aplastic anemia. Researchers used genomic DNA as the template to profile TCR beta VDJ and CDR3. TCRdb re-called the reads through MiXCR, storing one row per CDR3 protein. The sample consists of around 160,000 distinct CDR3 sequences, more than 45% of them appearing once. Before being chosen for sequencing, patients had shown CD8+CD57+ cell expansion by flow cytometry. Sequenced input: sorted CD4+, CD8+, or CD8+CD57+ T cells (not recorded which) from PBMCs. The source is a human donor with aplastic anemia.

This CDR3 is CATSEAGGEKLFF. CDR3 nucleotide sequence: TGTGCCACCAGTGAAGCAGGGGGGGAAAAACTGTTTTTT. The V and J genes are TRBV24-1 and TRBJ1-4; 7 bases are a match to TRBD1. CDR3 length: 13 residues. V dropped 4 bases and J dropped 8; count of bases not matched to a gene: 3. The V gene's germline CDR1 is KGHDR and CDR2 SFDVKD.

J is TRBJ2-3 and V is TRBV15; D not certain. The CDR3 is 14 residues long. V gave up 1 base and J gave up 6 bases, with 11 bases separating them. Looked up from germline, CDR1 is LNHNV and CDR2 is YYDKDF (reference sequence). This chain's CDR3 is CATSRVVMGDTQYF. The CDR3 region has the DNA TGTGCCACCAGCAGAGTAGTAATGGGGGATACGCAGTATTTT.

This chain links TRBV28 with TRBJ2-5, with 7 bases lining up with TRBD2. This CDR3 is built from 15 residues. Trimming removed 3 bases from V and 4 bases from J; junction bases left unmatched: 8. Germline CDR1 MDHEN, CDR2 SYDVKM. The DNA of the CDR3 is TGTGCCAGCAGTTTCCGGGGGGTAGTGTTAGAGACCCAGTACTTC. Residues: CASSFRGVVLETQYF.

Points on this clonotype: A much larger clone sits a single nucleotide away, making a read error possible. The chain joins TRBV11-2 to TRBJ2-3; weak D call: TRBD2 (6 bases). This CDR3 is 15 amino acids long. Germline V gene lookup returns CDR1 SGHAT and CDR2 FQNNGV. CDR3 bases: TGTGCCAGCAGCTTAGGCAAAACTAGCACAGATACGCATTATTTT. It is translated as CASSLGKTSTDTHYF.

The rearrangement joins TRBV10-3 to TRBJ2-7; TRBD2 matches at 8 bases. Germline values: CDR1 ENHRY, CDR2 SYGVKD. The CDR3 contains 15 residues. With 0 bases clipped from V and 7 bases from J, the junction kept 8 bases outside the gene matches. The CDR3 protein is CAISESQAGVGEQYF. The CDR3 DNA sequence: TGTGCCATCAGTGAGTCTCAAGCGGGAGTTGGGGAGCAGTACTTC.

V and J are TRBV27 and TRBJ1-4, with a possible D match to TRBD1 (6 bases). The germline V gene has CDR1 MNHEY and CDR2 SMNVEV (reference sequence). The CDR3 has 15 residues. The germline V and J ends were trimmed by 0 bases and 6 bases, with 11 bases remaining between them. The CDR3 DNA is TGTGCCAGCAGTTTATCACCACAGGGCGATGAAAAACTGTTTTTT. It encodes CASSLSPQGDEKLFF. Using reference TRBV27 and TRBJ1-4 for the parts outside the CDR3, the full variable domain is EAQVTQNPRYLITVTGKKLTVTCSQNMNHEYMSWYRQDPGLGLRQIYYSMNVEVTDKGDVPEGYKVSRKEKRNFPLILESPSPNQTSLYFCASSLSPQGDEKLFFGSGTQLSVL.

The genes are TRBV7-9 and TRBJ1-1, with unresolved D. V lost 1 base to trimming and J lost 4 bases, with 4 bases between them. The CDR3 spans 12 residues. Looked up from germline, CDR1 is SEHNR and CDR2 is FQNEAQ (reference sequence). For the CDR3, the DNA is TGTGCCAGCAGCTTAGGGAGCACTGAAGCTTTCTTT. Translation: CASSLGSTEAFF. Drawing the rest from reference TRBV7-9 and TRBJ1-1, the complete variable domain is DTGVSQNPRHKITKRGQNVTFRCDPISEHNRLYWYRQTLGQGPEFLTYFQNEAQLEKSRLLSDRFSAERPKGSFSTLEIQRTEQGDSAMYLCASSLGSTEAFFGQGTRLTVV.

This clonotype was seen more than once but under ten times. CDR3 amino acids: CATSDNGPSTVETQYF. The DNA of the CDR3 is TGTGCCACCAGTGATAACGGGCCCAGCACCGTTGAGACCCAGTACTTC. J is TRBJ2-5 and V is TRBV24-1; D unresolved. V was trimmed by 3 bases and J by 5 bases, leaving 18 bases between them. Germline V gives CDR1 KGHDR, CDR2 SFDVKD. CDR3 length equals 16 residues.

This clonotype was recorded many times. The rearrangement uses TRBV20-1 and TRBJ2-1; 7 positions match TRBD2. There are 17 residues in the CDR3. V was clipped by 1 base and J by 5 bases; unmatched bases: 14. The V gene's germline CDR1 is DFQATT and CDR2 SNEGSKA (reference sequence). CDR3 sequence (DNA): TGCAGTGCTAGAGGGGGAGGCGGGAGTGATGTGGACAATGAGCAGTTCTTC. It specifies CSARGGGGSDVDNEQFF.

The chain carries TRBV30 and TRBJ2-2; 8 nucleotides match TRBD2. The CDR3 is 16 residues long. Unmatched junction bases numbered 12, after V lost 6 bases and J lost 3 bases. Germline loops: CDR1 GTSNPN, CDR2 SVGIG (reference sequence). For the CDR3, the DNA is TGTGCCTGCCTGGAGATTGTGACTAGCGACACCGGGGAGCTGTTTTTT. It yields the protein CACLEIVTSDTGELFF.

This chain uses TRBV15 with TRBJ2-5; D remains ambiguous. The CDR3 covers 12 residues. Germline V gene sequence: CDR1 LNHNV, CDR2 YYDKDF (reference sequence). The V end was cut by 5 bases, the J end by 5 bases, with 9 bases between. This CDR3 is CATSPGFETQYF. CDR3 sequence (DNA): TGTGCCACCAGCCCCGGGTTTGAGACCCAGTACTTC. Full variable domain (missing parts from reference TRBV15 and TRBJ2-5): DAMVIQNPRYQVTQFGKPVTLSCSQTLNHNVMYWYQQKSSQAPKLLFHYYDKDFNNEADTPDNFQSRRPNTSFCFLDIRSPGLGDTAMYLCATSPGFETQYFGPGTRLLVL.